A selection of T cell receptor beta chains follows, all from one sample in a study of blood T cell repertoires in COVID-19. This table comes from immunoSEQ multiplex PCR, and its TCRdb copy is limited to in-frame clones, with some not included. The sample lists approximately 150,000 clones; approximately 80% were seen once. Specimen: peripheral blood. The receptors were gathered from a woman of 80 years or more with COVID-19, enrolled during active disease. The CDR3 runs from the conserved cysteine through the conserved F or W.

v_gene,CDR3aa
TRBV6-6,CASNPNRDNSPLHF
TRBV9,CASSVRFQPGLPDADTQYF
TRBV19,CASNAQDDYGYTF
TRBV5-4,CASSPNTKTGELFF
TRBV5-4,CASSLSAGRTYGYTF
TRBV6-5,CASSTSGPEAFF
TRBV11-2,CASSLVVAGLAGNNEQFF
TRBV3-1/TRBV3-2,CASSLTGANEKLFF
TRBV28,CASSSPTGRNSPLHF
TRBV10-3,CATRQPAQETQYF
TRBV6-5,CASRPEQGFGYTF
TRBV9,CASSVVGGRATGELFF
TRBV3-1/TRBV3-2,CASSLTVTGIREKLFF
TRBV19,CASSMGGFEGEQYF
TRBV10-1,CASSGGGNEQFF
TRBV7-3,CASSFSGQRGDTQYF
TRBV5-1,CASSLDAAGGGAYNEQFF
TRBV5-1,CASSQGAGGAGSPLHF
TRBV2,CASGGAGESITEAFF
TRBV6-6,CASSPGQGAQHQPQHF
TRBV3-1/TRBV3-2,CASRRGNGYTF
TRBV28,CASSYFLNQPQHF
TRBV29-1,CSAIGGTETQYF